Below are 6 T cell receptor beta chains sequenced from a single sample in a study of blood T cells in healthy people across ages. Alongside a J-beta primer mix, a sample-barcoded 5' primer served in a second PCR lasting roughly 6 to 11 cycles. Using its own MiXCR run on the 5' RACE reads, TCRdb lists one record per CDR3 protein. This table holds about 800,000 distinct CDR3 sequences, about three fifths found once. Material for sequencing was blood. These TCRs come from a man aged 30 to 45 in good health.

The V gene is TRBV15, the J gene TRBJ2-7; D unclear. There are 13 residues in the CDR3. Per germline, CDR1 LNHNV and CDR2 YYDKDF (reference sequence). V lost 0 bases to trimming and J lost 2 bases, with 5 bases between them. The CDR3 region has the DNA TGTGCCACCAGCAGAGAACTGACCTACGAGCAGTACTTC. This gives the protein CATSRELTYEQYF.

This clonotype turned up a few times. The V call is TRBV6-5, the J call TRBJ1-2, with D unclear. Trimming took 0 bases from V and 3 from J, leaving 11 bases between them. Germline CDR1 and CDR2: MNHEY and SVGAGI. The CDR3 is 15 residues long. The CDR3 loop reads CASSYSNPGHYGYTF. CDR3 in DNA: TGTGCCAGCAGTTACTCGAACCCAGGACACTATGGCTACACCTTC.

The chain combines TRBV18 with TRBJ2-3; TRBD1 aligns across 7 bases. Trimming cost V 2 bases and J 2 bases; bases outside gene matches: 7. CDR1 KGHSH and CDR2 LQKENI come from the germline V gene. CDR3 length: 16 residues. The CDR3 DNA reads as TGTGCCAGCTCACCAGGGGGACAGAAGAACACAGATACGCAGTATTTT. This translates into CASSPGGQKNTDTQYF. The entire variable domain, with the rest obtained from reference TRBV18 and TRBJ2-3, is as follows: NAGVMQNPRHLVRRRGQEARLRCSPMKGHSHVYWYRQLPEEGLKFMVYLQKENIIDESGMPKERFSAEFPKEGPSILRIQQVVRGDSAAYFCASSPGGQKNTDTQYFGPGTRLTVL.

The chain is built from TRBV6-4 and TRBJ2-3; D is undetermined. V lost 5 bases and J 2 bases, leaving 11 bases between the germline ends. Germline values: CDR1 MRHNA, CDR2 SNTAGT. This CDR3 has 14 amino acids. Here the CDR3 reads CASSSQVFTDTQYF. DNA for the CDR3: TGTGCCAGCAGTAGTCAGGTTTTCACAGATACGCAGTATTTT.

The gene calls are TRBV19 and TRBJ2-4, with 7 bases aligning to TRBD2. The tail of the sequence fits TRBJ2-7 better, so the J call may be wrong. Per the germline V gene, CDR1 is LNHDA and CDR2 is SQIVND (reference sequence). The CDR3 sequence is 14 residues long. The CDR3, as DNA: TGTGCCAGTAGTATAAGCGGGACGATTTACGAGCAGTACTTC. The encoded protein is CASSISGTIYEQYF.

The rearrangement links TRBV21-1 to TRBJ2-7; TRBD1 is the table's D call and was not checked against the DNA. TRBV21-1 is shown as a pseudogene. CDR3 length: 12 residues. The CDR3 coding sequence is TGCGCAAAGCCGGGGGCCTCCTACGAGCAGTACTTC. Translated: CAKPGASYEQYF.